The table lists the clone carrying this T cell receptor beta chain with many counts. Per the germline V gene, CDR1 is SQVTM and CDR2 is ANQGSEA. V lost 5 bases, J lost 9 bases, and 11 bases lay in between. There are 11 residues in the CDR3. The data were taken from a study of CD8 T cells in ankylosing spondylitis. A quantitative 5'-RACE method, one with molecular barcodes, was used to make TCR beta libraries. TCRdb re-called the 5' RACE reads through MiXCR, storing one row per CDR3 protein. Of about 250,000 distinct CDR3 sequences in the sample, about 30% are singletons; the top ten hold about 4.2%. This rearrangement joins TRBV29-1 to TRBJ2-1; D might be TRBD2 (6 bases). The receptor comes from a male donor with ankylosing spondylitis or in good health (not recorded which). Sequences were obtained from blood, either unsorted or a sorted T cell fraction (not recorded which). Here the CDR3 reads CSVYGEAEQFF. CDR3 sequence (DNA): TGCAGCGTTTACGGGGAGGCTGAGCAGTTCTTC.